This is a list of T cell receptor beta chains from one sample in a study of CD8 T cells in ankylosing spondylitis. TCRdb re-called the 5' RACE reads through MiXCR, storing one row per CDR3 protein. The profile shows about 540,000 distinct CDR3 sequences, over 9.5% of them singletons. The sample consisted of blood, either unsorted or a sorted T cell fraction (not recorded which). The source is a male donor with ankylosing spondylitis. The CDR3 runs from the conserved cysteine through the conserved F or W. D genes are given only for firm matches. Some rows mark clone size as missing; the rest say once, few, many or name a class of expanded clone.

J	D	V	size	DNA	CDR3
TRBJ2-1	TRBD2	TRBV3-1	many	TGTGCCAGCAGCCAAGGGCGGGAGTCGGATGAGCAGTTCTTC	CASSQGRESDEQFF
TRBJ2-2	TRBD1	TRBV5-1	.	TGCGCCAGCAGCTTACGACAGGGATCAACCGGGGAGCTGTTTTTT	CASSLRQGSTGELFF
TRBJ2-1	.	TRBV12-3/TRBV12-4	few	TGTGCCAGCACGGGTAGTCATGAGCAGTTCTTC	CASTGSHEQFF
TRBJ2-2	.	TRBV20-1	.	TGCAGTGTCCCGAGGAGGGGATCCGGGGAGCTGTTTTTT	CSVPRRGSGELFF
TRBJ2-3	TRBD2	TRBV20-1	many	TGCAGTGCCGGACTAGCGGGAGCTGATACGCAGTATTTT	CSAGLAGADTQYF
TRBJ2-1	TRBD2	TRBV5-1	few	TGCGCCAGCAGGCCGGGACTAGCAACTGAGCAGTTCTTC	CASRPGLATEQFF
TRBJ1-2	TRBD1	TRBV4-2	few	TGTGCCAGCAGCCGACCGGGACAGGGACTTTATGGCTACACCTTC	CASSRPGQGLYGYTF
TRBJ2-4	TRBD2	TRBV28	few	TGTGCCAGCCGGGGACTAGCGGGAGAGCGAAATGTAGCCAAAAACATTCAGTACTTC	CASRGLAGERNVAKNIQYF
TRBJ2-1	.	TRBV24-1	.	TGTGCCACCAGTGATTTAGGAGGATCGCCTCAGCAGTTCTTC	CATSDLGGSPQQFF
TRBJ1-2	.	TRBV10-3	.	TGTGCCATCAGGAAAATCACAGGGAGGGACTATGGCTACACCTTC	CAIRKITGRDYGYTF
TRBJ2-7	.	TRBV4-2	.	TGTGCCAGCAGCCCCTTGGAGGGAGGCTCCTACGAGCAGTACTTC	CASSPLEGGSYEQYF
TRBJ2-5	.	TRBV6-5	many	TGTGCCAGCAGTTACTCGATGAGGTTACAAGAGACCCAGTACTTC	CASSYSMRLQETQYF
TRBJ1-2	.	TRBV7-9	few	TGTGCCAGCAGCGCCTCTGTGTTGAACTATGGCTACACCTTC	CASSASVLNYGYTF
TRBJ2-1	TRBD2	TRBV24-1	few	TGTGCCACCAGTGATCTGACTAGCGGGAGAGTACATGAGCAGTTCTTC	CATSDLTSGRVHEQFF
TRBJ2-3	TRBD2	TRBV9	once	TGTGCCAGCAGCGTAGCTACTCACAGCGGCGGGAGTCGCACAGATACGCAGTATTTT	CASSVATHSGGSRTDTQYF
TRBJ2-1	.	TRBV7-9	.	TGTGCCAGCACCCAGGGGGGCCTAGAGCAGTTCTTC	CASTQGGLEQFF
TRBJ2-5	.	TRBV30	.	TGTGCCTGGAATAAACCCCAAGAGACCCAGTACTTC	CAWNKPQETQYF
TRBJ1-6	TRBD1	TRBV4-1	many	TGCGCCAGCAGCCCTCTATGGGGACAGGGGGCTTCACCCCTCCACTTT	CASSPLWGQGASPLHF
TRBJ1-5	.	TRBV3-1	many	TGTGCCAGCAGCCCCTTGGGACAGCCCCAGCATTTT	CASSPLGQPQHF
TRBJ2-3	TRBD2	TRBV5-4	.	TGTGCCAGCAGCGCCACTAGCGGGGAGAGACCAGATACGCAGTATTTT	CASSATSGERPDTQYF
TRBJ2-1	.	TRBV20-1	.	TGCAGTGCTCAGAATCCCAGGAACAATGAGCAGTTCTTC	CSAQNPRNNEQFF
TRBJ1-1	.	TRBV27	many	TGTGCCAGCAGTTTAACTCTGAACACTGAAGCTTTCTTT	CASSLTLNTEAFF
TRBJ2-7	.	TRBV3-1	many	TGTGCCAGCAGCCAAGATTCGGGATCCTACTCCCAGCAGTACTTC	CASSQDSGSYSQQYF
TRBJ2-1	TRBD2	TRBV7-2	few	TGTGCCAGCAGCCTGACTAGCCGCGACAATGAGCAGTTCTTC	CASSLTSRDNEQFF
TRBJ2-3	TRBD2	TRBV4-2	.	TGTGCCAGCAGCCAAGATACAGCGGGATTGGGTACGCAGTATTTT	CASSQDTAGLGTQYF
TRBJ1-1	.	TRBV7-9	many	TGTGCCAGCAGCCCCGGGAGGCAGGCCACTGAAGCTTTCTTT	CASSPGRQATEAFF
TRBJ1-5	TRBD1	TRBV18	few	TGTGCCAGCTCAGCTACAGGGGCGCCGGGCAATCAGCCCCAGCATTTT	CASSATGAPGNQPQHF
TRBJ2-1	TRBD2	TRBV4-2	.	TGTGCCAGCAGCCAAGAGACTAGCGGGGTCTACAATGAGCAGTTCTTC	CASSQETSGVYNEQFF
TRBJ2-2	.	TRBV9	.	TGTGCCAGCAGCGTAGATGGAGGTACGAACACCGGGGAGCTGTTTTTT	CASSVDGGTNTGELFF
TRBJ2-7	TRBD2	TRBV7-2	.	TGTGCCAGCAGCTTAGTTTTTAGCGGGAGGGAGAGGGTCGAGCAGTACTTC	CASSLVFSGRERVEQYF
TRBJ2-1	.	TRBV4-2	.	TGTGCCAGCAGCCAAGATCCTTTTGAGAATGAGCAGTTCTTC	CASSQDPFENEQFF
TRBJ2-4	.	TRBV30	few	TGTGCCTGTAAGATGTTAAACATTCAGTACTTC	CACKMLNIQYF
TRBJ1-5	TRBD1	TRBV20-1	.	TGCAGTGCAGAAACAGGGGAGGGCAATCAGCCCCAGCATTTT	CSAETGEGNQPQHF
TRBJ1-2	TRBD1	TRBV12-3/TRBV12-4	few	TGTGCCAGCACGGAGGGGGCTCAGGGCTACACCTTC	CASTEGAQGYTF
TRBJ2-4	.	TRBV27	few	TGTGCCAGCAGCCCCGGGGTGGGACAAAGAATATTCCCCGCCAAAAACATTCAGTACTTC	CASSPGVGQRIFPAKNIQYF
TRBJ2-1	TRBD2	TRBV7-9	.	TGTGCCAGCAGTTTCCCAGGGACTAGCGGGATCAATGAGCAGTTCTTC	CASSFPGTSGINEQFF
TRBJ2-3	.	TRBV4-1	many	TGCGCCAGCAGCCTACTTGGGGAAGATACGCAGTATTTT	CASSLLGEDTQYF
TRBJ1-1	.	TRBV9	.	TGTGCCAGCAGCGTAGCTTTGGGGATGAACACTGAAGCTTTCTTT	CASSVALGMNTEAFF
TRBJ2-3	.	TRBV7-2	few	TGTGCCAGCAGCTTAGTACCCCCGAACGGGTACGATACGCAGTATTTT	CASSLVPPNGYDTQYF
TRBJ1-6	.	TRBV7-9	.	TGTGCCAGCAGCCCAGACAGTTCACCCCTCCACTTT	CASSPDSSPLHF
TRBJ2-1	.	TRBV6-2/TRBV6-3	.	TGTGCCAGCAGTCGGACGCAAATAAGATACAATGAGCAGTTCTTC	CASSRTQIRYNEQFF
TRBJ2-5	.	TRBV11-3	.	TGTGCCAGCAGCTTATCCCGACGAGGCTACCAAGAGACCCAGTACTTC	CASSLSRRGYQETQYF
TRBJ1-3	.	TRBV29-1	few	TGCAGCGTTGAGGAGGGGAACTCTGGAAACACCATATATTTT	CSVEEGNSGNTIYF
TRBJ2-5	TRBD1	TRBV20-1	.	TGCAGTGCTGGGGGACAGACGGGGGAGACCCAGTACTTC	CSAGGQTGETQYF
TRBJ2-2	.	TRBV7-2	few	TGTGCCAGCAGCTTAGCGCACGGGGAGCTGTTTTTT	CASSLAHGELFF
TRBJ2-1	.	TRBV7-6	.	TGTGCCAGCAGCTCTTCGGCTGACCGGTTCTTC	CASSSSADRFF
TRBJ1-1	TRBD1	TRBV7-9	many	TGTGCCAGCAGCTCCTTGACAGGGGTGCCTGAAGCTTTCTTT	CASSSLTGVPEAFF
TRBJ2-7	TRBD2	TRBV12-3/TRBV12-4	few	TGTGCCAGCAGTTGGGGGACTAGCGGAACCTACGAGCAGTACTTC	CASSWGTSGTYEQYF
TRBJ1-6	.	TRBV7-9	few	TGTGCCAGCAGCTCAAACAGGGATCTCTATAATTCACCCCTCCACTTT	CASSSNRDLYNSPLHF
TRBJ1-2	TRBD1	TRBV29-1	few	TGCAGCGCCGAGTCCGACAGGGGGAATTATTATGGCTACACCTTC	CSAESDRGNYYGYTF
TRBJ2-3	.	TRBV6-1	few	TGTGCCAGCAGTGCACAACAGGATTCAGATACGCAGTATTTT	CASSAQQDSDTQYF
TRBJ1-2	TRBD1	TRBV7-2	.	TGTGCCAGCAGCCCTCGAGGCGGACAGGGCCGGGATGGCTACACCTTC	CASSPRGGQGRDGYTF
TRBJ2-5	TRBD1	TRBV14	few	TGTGCCAGCAGCCACAAGACAGGGGTAGAGACCCAGTACTTC	CASSHKTGVETQYF
TRBJ2-5	TRBD2	TRBV20-1	.	TGCAGTGCTAGAGGGCTAGCGGAGTCCCCGGAGACCCAGTACTTC	CSARGLAESPETQYF
TRBJ2-3	.	TRBV29-1	.	TGCAGCGTTGGACTAGTCACAGATACGCAGTATTTT	CSVGLVTDTQYF